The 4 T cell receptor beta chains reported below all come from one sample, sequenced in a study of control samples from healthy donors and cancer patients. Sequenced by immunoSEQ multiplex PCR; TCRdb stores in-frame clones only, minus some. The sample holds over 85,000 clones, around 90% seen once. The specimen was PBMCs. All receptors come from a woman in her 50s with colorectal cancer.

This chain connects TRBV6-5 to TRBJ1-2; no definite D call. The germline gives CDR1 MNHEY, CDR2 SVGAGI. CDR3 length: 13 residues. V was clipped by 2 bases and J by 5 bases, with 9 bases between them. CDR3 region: CASSYGRLYGYTF. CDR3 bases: TGTGCCAGCAGTTACGGGCGCTTGTATGGCTACACCTTC.

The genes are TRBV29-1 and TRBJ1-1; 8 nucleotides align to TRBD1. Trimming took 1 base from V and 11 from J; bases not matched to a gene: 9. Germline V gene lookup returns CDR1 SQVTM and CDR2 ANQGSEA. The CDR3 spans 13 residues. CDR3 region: CSVEAWDRRLAFF. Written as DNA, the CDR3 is TGCAGCGTTGAAGCGTGGGACAGGCGCCTGGCTTTCTTT.

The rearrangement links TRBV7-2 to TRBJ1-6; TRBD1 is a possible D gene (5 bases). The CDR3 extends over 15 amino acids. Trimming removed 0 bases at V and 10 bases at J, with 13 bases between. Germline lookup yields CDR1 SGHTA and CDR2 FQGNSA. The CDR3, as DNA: TGTGCCAGCAGCTTAGCGCTGGGGGTTGGGTCACCCCTCCACTTT. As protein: CASSLALGVGSPLHF.

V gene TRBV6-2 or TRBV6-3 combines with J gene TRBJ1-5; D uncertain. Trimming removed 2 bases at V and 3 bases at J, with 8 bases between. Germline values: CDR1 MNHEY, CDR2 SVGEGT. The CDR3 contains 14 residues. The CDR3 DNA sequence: TGTGCCAGCAGTTACGGTGGAGTCAATCAGCCCCAGCATTTT. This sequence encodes CASSYGGVNQPQHF.